Following are 20 T cell receptor beta chains from one sample sequenced in a study of cytomegalovirus exposure and HLA in healthy donors (dated by TCRdb to about 2017). The library was prepared using the immunoSEQ multiplex PCR assay. The multiplex PCR relied on a mix of 60 forward primers for TCR Vbeta segments and 13 reverse primers for TCR Jbeta segments. As stored in TCRdb, this immuneACCESS dataset retains in-frame rearrangements with V and J assigned. A fraction of the clones does not appear; measured against another copy, unresolved V genes explain less than half of the discrepancy, and the remainder lacks a known reason. This sample holds about 120,000 clones; 75% to 90% were observed only once. The top ten constitute 2.1% of the sample. The sample consisted of PBMCs. The source is a man aged 30 to 39 in good health and CMV-seronegative.

This clone was seen more than once but under ten times. This chain uses TRBV28 with TRBJ2-1; tentative D call: TRBD2 (6 bases). V was clipped by 6 bases and J by 8 bases, with 14 bases between them. The CDR3 contains 13 residues. CDR1 and CDR2 from the germline V gene are MDHEN and SYDVKM. The CDR3 sequence is CASREGLWDEQFF. The CDR3 coding sequence is TGTGCCAGCAGGGAGGGCCTCTGGGATGAGCAGTTCTTC.

The chain carries TRBV4-1 and TRBJ2-2; D uncertain. The CDR3 length is 15 residues. The germline gives CDR1 MGHRA, CDR2 YSYEKL. With 2 bases removed from V and 6 bases from J, the gap between germline ends came to 13 bases. CDR3 loop: CASSQISIEAGELFF. CDR3 DNA: TGCGCCAGCAGCCAAATCTCTATTGAAGCCGGGGAGCTGTTTTTT.

This clone was seen more than once but under ten times. This chain links TRBV5-1 with TRBJ2-3, with D possibly being TRBD2 (6 bases). Trimming cost V 4 bases and J 1 base, with 10 bases left between them. CDR1 is SGHRS, CDR2 YFSETQ, per germline. This CDR3 has 14 amino acids. The CDR3 reads CASSGGTRTDTQYF. DNA for the CDR3: TGCGCCAGCAGCGGAGGGACCCGCACAGATACGCAGTATTTT.

V usage is TRBV7-2 and J usage is TRBJ2-5; 7 bases agree with TRBD1. Germline assignment: CDR1 SGHTA and CDR2 FQGNSA. V was pared by 5 bases and J by 5 bases, with 11 bases of the junction left unmatched. CDR3 length: 15 amino acids. The CDR3 DNA reads TGTGCCAGCAGCCTCCGACAGGGCAGGGGGGAGACCCAGTACTTC. Translated, it gives CASSLRQGRGETQYF.

The V call is TRBV5-5, the J call TRBJ2-7; 10 positions match TRBD2. Trimming cost V 2 bases and J 3 bases; bases outside gene matches: 8. Germline CDR1 reads SGHKS; CDR2 reads YYEKEE (reference sequence). The length of the CDR3 is 16 residues. CDR3 nucleotide sequence: TGTGCCAGCAGCTTCCCTGGACTAGCGGCGGTCTACGAGCAGTACTTC. As protein: CASSFPGLAAVYEQYF.

V gene TRBV5-1 combines with J gene TRBJ1-4; 8 bases are shared with TRBD1. Germline V CDR1 and CDR2: SGHRS, YFSETQ. CDR3 length: 15 residues. V was pared by 3 bases and J by 5 bases, with 6 bases of the junction left unmatched. The CDR3 here is CASSSRQGPNEKLFF. Written as DNA, the CDR3 is TGCGCCAGCAGCTCCCGACAGGGGCCAAATGAAAAACTGTTTTTT.

CDR3 sequence (DNA): TGCGCCAGCAGCTTGGTCGGGTCCCAAGAGACCCAGTACTTC. Translating it yields CASSLVGSQETQYF. The chain links TRBV5-1 to TRBJ2-5; no clear D. V lost 0 bases to trimming and J lost 1 base, with 7 bases between them. Germline assignment: CDR1 SGHRS and CDR2 YFSETQ. CDR3 size: 14 residues.

The J gene is TRBJ2-7, the V gene TRBV4-1; 8 nucleotides align to TRBD1. With 6 bases clipped from V and 4 bases from J, the junction kept 11 bases outside the gene matches. CDR3 length: 15 residues. CDR1 is MGHRA and CDR2 is YSYEKL in the germline V gene. This chain's CDR3 is CASSPWAGGKYEQYF. The CDR3 nucleotides are TGCGCCAGCAGTCCTTGGGCAGGGGGCAAATACGAGCAGTACTTC.

Here the CDR3 reads CASSPPRTVRGYTF. Here the CDR3 DNA reads TGTGCCAGCAGCCCACCCAGGACAGTACGAGGCTACACCTTC. The chain couples TRBV5-6 to TRBJ1-2, with D perhaps TRBD1 (6 bases). Germline V gene sequence: CDR1 SGHDT, CDR2 YYEEEE. The CDR3 spans 14 residues. With 4 bases removed from V and 8 bases from J, the gap between germline ends came to 18 bases.

The chain uses TRBV18 and TRBJ1-2; 8 nucleotides line up with TRBD1. The junction had 8 bases not matched to a gene; V was cut back by 4 bases and J by 4 bases. The CDR3 runs 15 residues. Germline-derived CDR1 and CDR2 are KGHSH and LQKENI. CDR3 in DNA: TGTGCCAGCTCACGGAAGACAGGGGAACTCTATGGCTACACCTTC. Its translation: CASSRKTGELYGYTF.

CDR3 sequence: CASSSGQGYNSPLHF. The CDR3 DNA sequence: TGTGCCAGCAGCTCCGGACAGGGGTATAATTCACCCCTCCACTTT. This chain links TRBV11-2 with TRBJ1-6; the match to TRBD1 covers 9 bases. CDR3 size: 15 residues. J gave up 4 bases and V 4 bases, and 2 bases lay outside the gene matches. In germline, CDR1 is SGHAT, CDR2 FQNNGV.

A word on this clone: One end of the junction fails to match germline, which may point to a read error. The rearrangement joins TRBV2 to TRBJ2-3, with unresolved D. Germline V gives CDR1 SNHLY, CDR2 FYNNEI. This CDR3 is 13 amino acids long. CDR3 amino acids: CASRARSEDMQYF. The CDR3 DNA sequence: TGTGCCAGCAGGGCCCGCAGTGAGGATATGCAGTATTTT. The complete variable domain, with remaining parts taken from reference TRBV2 and TRBJ2-3, reads EPEVTQTPSHQVTQMGQEVILRCVPISNHLYFYWYRQILGQKVEFLVSFYNNEISEKSEIFDDQFSVERPDGSNFTLKIRSTKLEDSAMYFCASRARSEDMQYFGPGTRLTVL.

The V and J genes are TRBV6-1 and TRBJ2-5; D might be TRBD2 (5 bases). This CDR3 is built from 13 residues. Trimming left V 5 bases short and J 5 bases short, with 12 bases between. Germline values: CDR1 MNHNS, CDR2 SASEGT. CDR3 in amino acids: CASSLRGWETQYF. Here the CDR3 DNA reads TGTGCCAGCAGTCTGAGAGGGTGGGAGACCCAGTACTTC.

In this sample, this clone turned up once. J is TRBJ2-5 and V is TRBV7-2; TRBD2 matches 9 bases. The CDR3 is made up of 14 amino acids. Germline CDR1 reads SGHTA; CDR2 reads FQGNSA. Germline trimming cut 6 bases from V and 5 bases from J; bases unmatched to any gene: 7. CDR3 sequence: CASRAAGGLETQYF. Here the CDR3 DNA reads TGTGCCAGCAGAGCCGCGGGGGGGCTGGAGACCCAGTACTTC.

The rearrangement links TRBV5-1 to TRBJ2-7; D ambiguous. The germline V gene has CDR1 SGHRS and CDR2 YFSETQ. Trimming cost V 1 base and J 7 bases, with 6 bases left between them. The CDR3 covers 11 residues. The CDR3 sequence: CASSLSHEQYF. For the CDR3, the DNA is TGCGCCAGCAGCTTGTCACATGAGCAGTACTTC.

The CDR3 here is CASSPGGGPYNSPLHF. CDR3 nucleotide sequence: TGTGCCAGTAGCCCAGGTGGAGGGCCCTATAATTCACCCCTCCACTTT. V is TRBV19 and J is TRBJ1-6; D call uncertain. Germline-derived CDR1 and CDR2 are LNHDA and SQIVND (reference sequence). V dropped 6 bases and J dropped 2 bases, with 14 bases sitting between them. The CDR3 has 16 amino acids.

The chain recombines TRBV7-2 with TRBJ1-2; D may be TRBD1 (5 bases). This CDR3 is built from 14 residues. Germline V gives CDR1 SGHTA, CDR2 FQGNSA. The V end was cut by 2 bases, the J end by 8 bases, with 15 bases between. In nucleotides, the CDR3 is TGTGCCAGCAGCTTACTGGCCCAGGGAAGCGGCTACACCTTC. Translation: CASSLLAQGSGYTF.

This chain uses TRBV30 with TRBJ1-2, with 7 bases that match TRBD1. Germline CDR1 reads GTSNPN; CDR2 reads SVGIG (reference sequence). J was trimmed by 8 bases and V by 0 bases; bases with no gene match: 9. The CDR3 extends over 14 amino acids. The chain's CDR3 is CAWSVQGSNVGYTF. CDR3 DNA sequence: TGTGCCTGGAGTGTACAGGGGAGTAATGTAGGCTACACCTTC.

The chain combines TRBV28 with TRBJ1-3; a possible D gene is TRBD1 (5 bases). Trimming cost V 5 bases and J 1 base, with 12 bases left between them. The CDR3 extends over 15 amino acids. In germline, CDR1 is MDHEN, CDR2 SYDVKM. The CDR3 region has the DNA TGTGCCAGCAGTCCCAGCGGGGGATCTGGAAACACCATATATTTT. It translates to CASSPSGGSGNTIYF.

There are a few counts of this clone. This chain connects TRBV27 to TRBJ2-3; 8 bases match TRBD1. There are 15 residues in the CDR3. The V gene's germline CDR1 is MNHEY and CDR2 SMNVEV (reference sequence). The ends lost 3 bases at V and 4 bases at J; junction bases unmatched: 6. CDR3 nucleotides: TGTGCCAGCAGTTTCTACGGGACAGGCCCAGATACGCAGTATTTT. Translating gives CASSFYGTGPDTQYF.